The clone carrying this T cell receptor beta chain was counted a single time. The CDR3 contains 14 residues. Looked up from germline, CDR1 is SNHLY and CDR2 is FYNNEI. Trimming cost V 4 bases and J 7 bases, with 13 bases left between them. The source of the sample is a study of T cell changes during pregnancy in multiple sclerosis. The assay was immunoSEQ multiplex PCR, and TCRdb's table has in-frame clones only and misses some. Among tens of thousands of clones listed, around 90% were seen once. The receptor was isolated from a female donor in good health, enrolled as a control in a pregnancy study. This specimen was CD4+ T cells from peripheral blood mononuclear cells, taken in the first trimester of pregnancy. The chain combines TRBV2 with TRBJ1-4; no clear D. CDR3 nucleotides: TGTGCCAGCAGTGGTTACCCAACAGCTGAAAAACTGTTTTTT. It encodes CASSGYPTAEKLFF.